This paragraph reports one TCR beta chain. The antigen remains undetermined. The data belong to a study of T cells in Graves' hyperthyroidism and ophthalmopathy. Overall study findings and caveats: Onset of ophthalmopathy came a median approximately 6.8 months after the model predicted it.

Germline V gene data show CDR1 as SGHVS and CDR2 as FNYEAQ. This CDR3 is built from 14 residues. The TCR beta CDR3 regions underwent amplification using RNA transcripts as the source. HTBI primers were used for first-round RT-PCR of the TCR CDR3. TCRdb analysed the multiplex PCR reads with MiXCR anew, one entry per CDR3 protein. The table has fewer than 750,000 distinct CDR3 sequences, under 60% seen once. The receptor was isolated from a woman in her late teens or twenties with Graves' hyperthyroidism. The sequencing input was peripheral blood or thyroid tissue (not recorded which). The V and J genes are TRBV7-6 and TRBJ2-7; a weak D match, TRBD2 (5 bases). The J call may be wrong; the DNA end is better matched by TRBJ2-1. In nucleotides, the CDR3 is TGTGCCAGCAGCTTAAGACGGGATGGAAGTGAGCAGTTCTTC. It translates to CASSLRRDGSEQFF.